The 15 T cell receptor beta chains given below trace back to one sample, sequenced in a study of blood T cell repertoires in COVID-19. Data came from immunoSEQ multiplex PCR; TCRdb stores just in-frame clones and leaves some out. This table has approximately 86,000 clones, around 85% appearing once. Sample: peripheral blood. All receptors derive from a man aged 45 to 65 with acute or convalescent COVID-19.

This clone occurred a few times. The V and J genes are TRBV4-1 and TRBJ1-2, with D possibly TRBD1 on 5 matching bases. V gave up 4 bases and J gave up 4 bases, with 16 bases separating them. The CDR3 is 15 amino acids. Germline loops: CDR1 MGHRA, CDR2 YSYEKL. The CDR3 protein is CASSPGEGPSYGYTF. In DNA, the CDR3 is TGCGCCAGCAGCCCCGGGGAGGGGCCCAGCTATGGCTACACCTTC.

The chain links TRBV5-6 to TRBJ1-4; the D gene is possibly TRBD1 (6 bases). CDR1 and CDR2 from the germline V gene are SGHDT and YYEEEE. There are 16 residues in the CDR3. V shed 4 bases and J shed 4 bases, with 17 bases lying between them. CDR3 DNA sequence: TGTGCCAGCAGCCAACAGGGAGGGTTTAATAATGAAAAACTGTTTTTT. Translation: CASSQQGGFNNEKLFF.

The genes are TRBV28 and TRBJ1-2; the D gene is possibly TRBD1 (6 bases). Germline V gene sequence: CDR1 MDHEN, CDR2 SYDVKM. The CDR3 has 14 amino acids. V lost 7 bases and J lost 8, with 20 bases in between. CDR3 sequence: CASTSIQGDGGYTF. The CDR3 coding sequence is TGTGCCAGCACCTCAATACAGGGAGATGGAGGCTACACCTTC.

CDR3: CASSERTGGLEGFF. CDR3 nucleotide sequence: TGTGCCAGCAGTGAACGAACAGGGGGCTTGGAGGGGTTCTTC. The chain is built from TRBV6-1 and TRBJ2-1, with 9 bases lining up with TRBD1. The CDR3 extends over 14 amino acids. Unmatched junction bases numbered 11, after V lost 2 bases and J lost 15 bases. Germline V gives CDR1 MNHNS, CDR2 SASEGT.

V usage is TRBV11-2 and J usage is TRBJ1-4; D possibly corresponds to TRBD1 (6 bases). V shed 2 bases and J shed 0 bases, with 10 bases lying between them. Germline CDR1 and CDR2: SGHAT and FQNNGV. The CDR3 has 16 amino acids. The CDR3 loop is CASSLTAGATNEKLFF. For the CDR3, the DNA is TGTGCCAGCAGCTTAACGGCAGGGGCAACTAATGAAAAACTGTTTTTT.

This clone was seen only once. V gene TRBV6-5 combines with J gene TRBJ1-6; 9 bases fit TRBD1. V shed 7 bases, J shed 9 bases, and the junction held 10 bases outside the gene matches. CDR3 length equals 15 residues. CDR1 is MNHEY and CDR2 is SVGAGI in the germline V gene. The CDR3 coding sequence is TGTGCCAGCACCGGAATGGGACAGGGAGGTTCACCCCTCCACTTT. Translated: CASTGMGQGGSPLHF.

The chain employs TRBV19 and TRBJ2-1; 9 positions agree with TRBD1. The V and J ends lost 6 bases and 8 bases, in that order; junction bases with no gene match: 11. Germline V gene data show CDR1 as LNHDA and CDR2 as SQIVND (reference sequence). This CDR3 spans 15 amino acids. The CDR3: CASSASGTGFDEQFF. The DNA for the CDR3 is TGTGCCAGTAGCGCCTCCGGGACAGGGTTTGATGAGCAGTTCTTC.

CDR3 nucleotide sequence: TGTGCCAGCAGTTACTCTGGACAGGGATGGGGCTACACCTTC. Protein sequence: CASSYSGQGWGYTF. V is TRBV6-5 and J is TRBJ1-2; 8 bases align to TRBD1. CDR3 length: 14 residues. Germline V CDR1 and CDR2: MNHEY, SVGAGI. V was pared by 0 bases and J by 8 bases, with 5 bases of the junction left unmatched.

This clone occurred a few times. The chain links TRBV5-1 to TRBJ2-5; 7 bases fit TRBD1. Germline trimming cut 3 bases from V and 2 bases from J; bases unmatched to any gene: 7. The CDR3 length is 15 residues. Germline CDR1 SGHRS, CDR2 YFSETQ. Written as DNA, the CDR3 is TGCGCCAGCAGCTCGACAGGGAAGGGTCAAGAGACCCAGTACTTC. It specifies CASSSTGKGQETQYF.

Concerning this clone itself: The junction differs from germline at one of its ends, possibly a read error. This chain uses TRBV11-2 with TRBJ2-7; D might be TRBD1 (6 bases). Per germline, CDR1 SGHAT and CDR2 FQNNGV. The CDR3 covers 12 residues. This CDR3 reads CASSLDLGARVF. CDR3 DNA sequence: TGTGCCAGCAGCTTAGATTTGGGGGCTAGGGTGTTC.

V usage is TRBV7-2 and J usage is TRBJ2-7; 13 nucleotides match TRBD2. Germline V gene sequence: CDR1 SGHTA, CDR2 FQGNSA. The CDR3 loop spans 15 amino acids. V lost 5 bases and J lost 2; bases outside the gene matches: 3. The DNA of the CDR3 is TGTGCCAGCAGCCCGGGACTAGCGGGGACCTACGAGCAGTACTTC. As protein: CASSPGLAGTYEQYF.

The chain links TRBV5-6 to TRBJ2-7; TRBD2 matches 9 bases. The CDR3 totals 14 residues. Germline assignment: CDR1 SGHDT and CDR2 YYEEEE. V lost 4 bases and J lost 7; bases outside the gene matches: 9. CDR3: CASSPAGTSREQYF. The CDR3 DNA sequence: TGTGCCAGCAGCCCAGCCGGGACTAGCAGGGAGCAGTACTTC.

V and J are TRBV12-3 or TRBV12-4 and TRBJ2-3; tentatively, D is TRBD1 (6 bases). The V and J ends lost 8 bases and 1 base respectively, with 10 bases between them. This CDR3 is 13 amino acids long. As DNA, the CDR3 is TGTGCCAGCTTCCGGACAGGCACAGATACGCAGTATTTT. This codes for CASFRTGTDTQYF.

The gene calls are TRBV7-3 and TRBJ2-1, with 9 bases fitting TRBD2. Germline-derived CDR1 and CDR2 are SGHTA and FQGTGA. The CDR3 totals 16 residues. Trimming cost V 5 bases and J 5 bases; bases outside gene matches: 10. The CDR3 DNA sequence: TGTGCCAGCAGCCTCTTGCGGGAGGGCCCAAACAATGAGCAGTTCTTC. Protein sequence: CASSLLREGPNNEQFF.

The rearrangement joins TRBV6-2 or TRBV6-3 to TRBJ2-7; D remains ambiguous. Germline CDR1 MNHEY, CDR2 SVGEGT. This CDR3 has 13 residues. The V end lost 2 bases, the J end lost 1 base, and 6 bases lay between the germline ends. The CDR3 loop reads CASSYLSSYEQYF. In DNA, the CDR3 is TGTGCCAGCAGTTACCTCAGTTCCTACGAGCAGTACTTC.